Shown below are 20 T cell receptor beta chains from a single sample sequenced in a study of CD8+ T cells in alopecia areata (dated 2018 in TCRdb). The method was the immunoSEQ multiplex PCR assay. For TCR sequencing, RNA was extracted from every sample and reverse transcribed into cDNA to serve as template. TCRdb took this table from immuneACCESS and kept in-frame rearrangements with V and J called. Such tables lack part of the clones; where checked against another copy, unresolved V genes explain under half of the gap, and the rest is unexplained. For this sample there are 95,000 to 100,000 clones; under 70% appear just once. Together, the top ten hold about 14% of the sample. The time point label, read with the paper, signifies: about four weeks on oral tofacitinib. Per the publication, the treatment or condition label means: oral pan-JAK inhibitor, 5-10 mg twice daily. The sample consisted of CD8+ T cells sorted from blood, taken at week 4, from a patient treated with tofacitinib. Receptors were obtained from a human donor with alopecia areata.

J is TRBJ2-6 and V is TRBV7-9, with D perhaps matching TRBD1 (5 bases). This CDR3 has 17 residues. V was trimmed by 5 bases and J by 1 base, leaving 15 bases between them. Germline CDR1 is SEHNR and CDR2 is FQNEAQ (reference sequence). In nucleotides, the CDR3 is TGTGCCAGCAGCCATCAAGACCCAGGGTCTGGGGCCAACGTCCTGACTTTC. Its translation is CASSHQDPGSGANVLTF. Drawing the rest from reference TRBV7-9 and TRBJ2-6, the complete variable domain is DTGVSQNPRHKITKRGQNVTFRCDPISEHNRLYWYRQTLGQGPEFLTYFQNEAQLEKSRLLSDRFSAERPKGSFSTLEIQRTEQGDSAMYLCASSHQDPGSGANVLTFGAGSRLTVL.

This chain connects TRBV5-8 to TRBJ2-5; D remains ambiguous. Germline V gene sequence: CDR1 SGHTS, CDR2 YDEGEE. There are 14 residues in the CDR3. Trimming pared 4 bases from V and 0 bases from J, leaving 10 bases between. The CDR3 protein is CASSGWVDQETQYF. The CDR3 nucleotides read TGTGCCAGCAGCGGGTGGGTGGACCAAGAGACCCAGTACTTC.

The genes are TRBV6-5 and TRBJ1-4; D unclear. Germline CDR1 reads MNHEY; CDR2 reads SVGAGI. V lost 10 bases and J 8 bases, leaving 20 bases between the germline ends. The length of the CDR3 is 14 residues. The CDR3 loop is CATSMTRFGEKLFF. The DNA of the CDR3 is TGTGCCACCAGCATGACGCGTTTTGGGGAAAAACTGTTTTTT.

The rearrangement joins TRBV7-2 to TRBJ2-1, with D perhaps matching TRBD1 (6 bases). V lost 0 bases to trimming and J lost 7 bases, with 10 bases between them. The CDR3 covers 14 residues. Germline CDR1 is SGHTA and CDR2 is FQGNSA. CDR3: CASSLAGAPNEQFF. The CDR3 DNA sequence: TGTGCCAGCAGCTTAGCGGGGGCCCCTAATGAGCAGTTCTTC.

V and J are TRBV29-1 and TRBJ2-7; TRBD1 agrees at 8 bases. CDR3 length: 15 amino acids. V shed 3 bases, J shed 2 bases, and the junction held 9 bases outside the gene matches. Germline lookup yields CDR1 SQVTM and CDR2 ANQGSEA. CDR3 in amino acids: CSVEAPGQETYEQYF. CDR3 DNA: TGCAGCGTTGAGGCCCCGGGACAGGAGACCTACGAGCAGTACTTC.

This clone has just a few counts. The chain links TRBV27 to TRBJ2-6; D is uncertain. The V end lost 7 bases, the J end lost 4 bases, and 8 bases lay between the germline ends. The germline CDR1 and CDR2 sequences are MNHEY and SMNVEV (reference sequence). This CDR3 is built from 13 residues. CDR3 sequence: CASIGYGANVLTF. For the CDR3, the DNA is TGTGCCAGCATCGGGTACGGGGCCAACGTCCTGACTTTC.

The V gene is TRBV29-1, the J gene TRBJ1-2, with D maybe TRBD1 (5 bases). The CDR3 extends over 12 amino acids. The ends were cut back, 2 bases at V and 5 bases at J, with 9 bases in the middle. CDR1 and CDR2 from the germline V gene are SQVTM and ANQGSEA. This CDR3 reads CSVERAGYGYTF. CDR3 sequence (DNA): TGCAGCGTTGAAAGGGCAGGGTATGGCTACACCTTC.

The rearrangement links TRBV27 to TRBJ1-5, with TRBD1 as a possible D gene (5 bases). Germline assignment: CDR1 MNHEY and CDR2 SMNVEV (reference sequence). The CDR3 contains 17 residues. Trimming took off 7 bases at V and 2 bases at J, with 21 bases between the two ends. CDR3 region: CASTQTGGQGGNQPQHF. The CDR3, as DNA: TGTGCCAGCACCCAAACCGGAGGCCAGGGCGGCAATCAGCCCCAGCATTTT.

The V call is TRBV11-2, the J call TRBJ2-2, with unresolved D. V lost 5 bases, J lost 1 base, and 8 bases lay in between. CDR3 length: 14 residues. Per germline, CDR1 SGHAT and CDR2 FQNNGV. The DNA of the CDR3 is TGTGCCAGCAGCCGCCGAGGGAACACCGGGGAGCTGTTTTTT. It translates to CASSRRGNTGELFF.

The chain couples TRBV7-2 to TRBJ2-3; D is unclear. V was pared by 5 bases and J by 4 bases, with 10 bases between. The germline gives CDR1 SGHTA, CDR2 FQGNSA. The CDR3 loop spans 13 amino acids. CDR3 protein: CASSLPLPDTQYF. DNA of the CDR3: TGTGCCAGCAGCCTCCCCTTGCCAGATACGCAGTATTTT.

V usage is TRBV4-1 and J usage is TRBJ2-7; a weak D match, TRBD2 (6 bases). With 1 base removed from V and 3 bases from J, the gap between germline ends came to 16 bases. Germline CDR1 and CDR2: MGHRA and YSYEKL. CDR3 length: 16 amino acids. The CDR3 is CASSQATSNPRYEQYF. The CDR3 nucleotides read TGCGCCAGCAGCCAAGCGACTAGTAACCCTCGCTACGAGCAGTACTTC.

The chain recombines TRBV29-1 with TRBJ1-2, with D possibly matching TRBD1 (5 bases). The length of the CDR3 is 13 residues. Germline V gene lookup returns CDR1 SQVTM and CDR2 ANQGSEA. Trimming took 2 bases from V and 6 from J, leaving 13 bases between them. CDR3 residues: CSVEPPTANGYTF. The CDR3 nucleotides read TGCAGCGTTGAACCTCCGACAGCGAATGGCTACACCTTC. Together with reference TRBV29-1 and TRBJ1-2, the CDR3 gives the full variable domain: SAVISQKPSRDICQRGTSLTIQCQVDSQVTMMFWYRQQPGQSLTLIATANQGSEATYESGFVIDKFPISRPNLTFSTLTVSNMSPEDSSIYLCSVEPPTANGYTFGSGTRLTVV.

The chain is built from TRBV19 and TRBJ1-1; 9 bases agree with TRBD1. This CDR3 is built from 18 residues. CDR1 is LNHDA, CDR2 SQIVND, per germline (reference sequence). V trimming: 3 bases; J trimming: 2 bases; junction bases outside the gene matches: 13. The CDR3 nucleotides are TGTGCCAGTAGTATTAGATTGGGAAACAGGGGGCCTAACACTGAAGCTTTCTTT. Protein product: CASSIRLGNRGPNTEAFF.

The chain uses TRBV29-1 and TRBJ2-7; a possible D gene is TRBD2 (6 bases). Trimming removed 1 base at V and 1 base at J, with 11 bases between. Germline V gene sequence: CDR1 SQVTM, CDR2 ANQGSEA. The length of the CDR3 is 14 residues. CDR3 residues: CSVEAAGQSYEQYF. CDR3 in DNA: TGCAGCGTTGAAGCCGCGGGGCAGTCCTACGAGCAGTACTTC.

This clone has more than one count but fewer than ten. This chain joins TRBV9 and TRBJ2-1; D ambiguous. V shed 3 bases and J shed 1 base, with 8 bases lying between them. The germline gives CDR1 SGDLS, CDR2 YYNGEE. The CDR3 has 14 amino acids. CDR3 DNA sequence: TGTGCCAGCAGCGAGACCCTTTCCTACAATGAGCAGTTCTTC. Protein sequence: CASSETLSYNEQFF. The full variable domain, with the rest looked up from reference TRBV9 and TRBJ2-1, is DSGVTQTPKHLITATGQRVTLRCSPRSGDLSVYWYQQSLDQGLQFLIQYYNGEERAKGNILERFSAQQFPDLHSELNLSSLELGDSALYFCASSETLSYNEQFFGPGTRLTVL.

The CDR3 region is CASSLDPGLGTDTQYF. DNA of the CDR3: TGTGCCAGCAGCTTAGACCCGGGTCTAGGGACAGATACGCAGTATTTT. This sequence joins TRBV7-6 and TRBJ2-3; D remains ambiguous. V lost 1 base to trimming and J lost 3 bases, with 14 bases between them. The CDR3 contains 16 residues. Germline values: CDR1 SGHVS, CDR2 FNYEAQ.

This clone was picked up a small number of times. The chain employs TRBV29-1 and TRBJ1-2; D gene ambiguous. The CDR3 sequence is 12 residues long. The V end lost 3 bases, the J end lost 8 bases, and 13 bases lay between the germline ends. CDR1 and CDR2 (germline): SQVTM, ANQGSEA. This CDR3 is CSVEGKQGGYTF. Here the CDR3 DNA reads TGCAGCGTTGAGGGAAAACAAGGCGGCTACACCTTC. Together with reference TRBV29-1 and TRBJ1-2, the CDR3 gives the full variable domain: SAVISQKPSRDICQRGTSLTIQCQVDSQVTMMFWYRQQPGQSLTLIATANQGSEATYESGFVIDKFPISRPNLTFSTLTVSNMSPEDSSIYLCSVEGKQGGYTFGSGTRLTVV.

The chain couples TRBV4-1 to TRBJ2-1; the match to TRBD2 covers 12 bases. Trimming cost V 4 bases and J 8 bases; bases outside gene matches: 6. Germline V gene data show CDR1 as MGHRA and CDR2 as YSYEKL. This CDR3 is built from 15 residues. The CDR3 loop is CASSPGTSGYYEQFF. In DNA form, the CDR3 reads TGCGCCAGCAGCCCCGGGACTAGCGGGTACTATGAGCAGTTCTTC.

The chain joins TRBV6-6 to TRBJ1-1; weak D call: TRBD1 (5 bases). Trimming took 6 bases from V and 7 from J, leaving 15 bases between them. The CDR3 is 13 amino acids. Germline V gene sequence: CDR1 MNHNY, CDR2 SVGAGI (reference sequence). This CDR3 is CASSWGNRGEAFF. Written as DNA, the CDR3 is TGTGCCAGCAGCTGGGGGAATAGAGGTGAAGCTTTCTTT.

The CDR3 loop reads CAWSPPNTEAFF. The CDR3 nucleotides read TGTGCCTGGAGCCCTCCTAACACTGAAGCTTTCTTT. This sequence joins TRBV30 and TRBJ1-1; no clear D gene. The CDR3 runs 12 residues. Trimming took 3 bases from V and 2 from J, leaving 7 bases between them. Germline CDR1 and CDR2: GTSNPN and SVGIG (reference sequence).